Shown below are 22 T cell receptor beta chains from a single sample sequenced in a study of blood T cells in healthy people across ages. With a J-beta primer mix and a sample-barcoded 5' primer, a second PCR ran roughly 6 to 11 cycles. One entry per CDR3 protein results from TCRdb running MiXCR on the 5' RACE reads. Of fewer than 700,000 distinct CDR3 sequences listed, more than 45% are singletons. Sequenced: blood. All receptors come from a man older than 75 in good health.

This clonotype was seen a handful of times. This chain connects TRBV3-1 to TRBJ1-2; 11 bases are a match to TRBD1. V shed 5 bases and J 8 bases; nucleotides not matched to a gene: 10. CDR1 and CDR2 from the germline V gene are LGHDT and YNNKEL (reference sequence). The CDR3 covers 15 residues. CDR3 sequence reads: CASSKRTGGAQGYTF. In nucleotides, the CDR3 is TGTGCCAGCAGCAAAAGGACAGGGGGCGCGCAGGGCTACACCTTC.

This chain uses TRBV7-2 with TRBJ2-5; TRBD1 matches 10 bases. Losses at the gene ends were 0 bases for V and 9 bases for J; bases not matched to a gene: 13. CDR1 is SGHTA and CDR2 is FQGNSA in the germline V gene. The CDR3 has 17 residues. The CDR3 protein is CASSLANPGQGFRAQYF. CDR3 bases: TGTGCCAGCAGCTTAGCTAACCCGGGACAGGGGTTTAGGGCCCAGTACTTC.

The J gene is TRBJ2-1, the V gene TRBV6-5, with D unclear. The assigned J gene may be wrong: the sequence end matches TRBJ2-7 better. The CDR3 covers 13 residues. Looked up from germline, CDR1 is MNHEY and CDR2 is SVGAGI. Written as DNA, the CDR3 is TGTGCCGCTGGACCCCGCTCCTACAATGAGCAGTACTTC. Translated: CAAGPRSYNEQYF.

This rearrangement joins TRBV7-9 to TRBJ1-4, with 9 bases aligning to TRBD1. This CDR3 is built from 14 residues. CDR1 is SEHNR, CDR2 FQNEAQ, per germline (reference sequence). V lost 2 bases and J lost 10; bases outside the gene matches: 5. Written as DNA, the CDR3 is TGTGCCAGCAGCTTAAACAGGGGGCTGGCAAAACTGTTTTTT. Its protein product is CASSLNRGLAKLFF.

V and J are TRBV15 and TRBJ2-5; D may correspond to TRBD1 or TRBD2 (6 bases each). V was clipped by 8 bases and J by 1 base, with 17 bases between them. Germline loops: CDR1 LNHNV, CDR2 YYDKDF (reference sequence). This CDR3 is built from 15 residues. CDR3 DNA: TGTGCCACCTCCCGGGGGCCAAACGGCCAAGAGACCCAGTACTTC. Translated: CATSRGPNGQETQYF. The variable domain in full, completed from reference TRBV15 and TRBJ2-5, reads DAMVIQNPRYQVTQFGKPVTLSCSQTLNHNVMYWYQQKSSQAPKLLFHYYDKDFNNEADTPDNFQSRRPNTSFCFLDIRSPGLGDTAMYLCATSRGPNGQETQYFGPGTRLLVL.

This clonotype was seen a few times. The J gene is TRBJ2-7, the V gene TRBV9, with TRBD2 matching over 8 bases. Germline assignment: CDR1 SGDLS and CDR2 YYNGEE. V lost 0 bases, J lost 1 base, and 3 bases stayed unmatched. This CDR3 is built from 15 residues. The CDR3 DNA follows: TGTGCCAGCAGCGTAGATAGCGGGGCATCCTACGAGCAGTACTTC. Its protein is CASSVDSGASYEQYF.

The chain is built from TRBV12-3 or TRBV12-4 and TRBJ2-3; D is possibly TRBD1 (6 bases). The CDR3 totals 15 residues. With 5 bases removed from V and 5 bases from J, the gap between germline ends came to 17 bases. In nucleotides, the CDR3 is TGTGCCAGCAGTCCCCACAGGGTCCAAGGAGATACGCAGTATTTT. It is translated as CASSPHRVQGDTQYF.

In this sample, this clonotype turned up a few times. For the CDR3, the DNA is TGCAGTGCTAGCCAAACCCCACCACATGGCTACACCTTC. Translation: CSASQTPPHGYTF. The chain employs TRBV20-1 and TRBJ1-2; D is uncertain. From germline, CDR1 is DFQATT and CDR2 SNEGSKA (reference sequence). Trimming shortened V by 3 bases and J by 6 bases, and 14 bases separated the two germline ends. CDR3 length equals 13 residues.

CDR3 region: CASSFEGDTYEQYF. DNA of the CDR3: TGTGCCAGCAGCTTTGAAGGGGATACCTACGAGCAGTACTTC. The chain is built from TRBV7-8 and TRBJ2-7; weak D call: TRBD1 (5 bases). Looked up from germline, CDR1 is SGHVS and CDR2 is FQNEAQ. This CDR3 spans 14 amino acids. V gave up 3 bases and J gave up 2 bases, with 11 bases separating them.

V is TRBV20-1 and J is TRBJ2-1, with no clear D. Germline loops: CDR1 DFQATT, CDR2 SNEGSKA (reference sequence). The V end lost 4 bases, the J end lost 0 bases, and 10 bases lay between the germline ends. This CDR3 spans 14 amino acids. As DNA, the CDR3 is TGCAGTGCTACGGAACAGAGCTCCTACAATGAGCAGTTCTTC. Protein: CSATEQSSYNEQFF.

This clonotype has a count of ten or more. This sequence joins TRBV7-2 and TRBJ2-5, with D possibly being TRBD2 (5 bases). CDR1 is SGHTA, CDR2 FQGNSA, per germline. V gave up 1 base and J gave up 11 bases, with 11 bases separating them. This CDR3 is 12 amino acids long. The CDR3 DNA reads TGTGCCAGCAGCTTAGAGTTCGGGGAGCAGTACTTC. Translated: CASSLEFGEQYF.

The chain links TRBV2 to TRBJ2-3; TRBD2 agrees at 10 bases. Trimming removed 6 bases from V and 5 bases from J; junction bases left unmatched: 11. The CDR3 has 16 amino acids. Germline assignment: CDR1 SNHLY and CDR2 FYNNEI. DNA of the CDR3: TGTGCCAGCAGGAGAAGACTAGCGGGCTTTAAAGATACGCAGTATTTT. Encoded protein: CASRRRLAGFKDTQYF. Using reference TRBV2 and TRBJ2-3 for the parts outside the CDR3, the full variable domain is EPEVTQTPSHQVTQMGQEVILRCVPISNHLYFYWYRQILGQKVEFLVSFYNNEISEKSEIFDDQFSVERPDGSNFTLKIRSTKLEDSAMYFCASRRRLAGFKDTQYFGPGTRLTVL.

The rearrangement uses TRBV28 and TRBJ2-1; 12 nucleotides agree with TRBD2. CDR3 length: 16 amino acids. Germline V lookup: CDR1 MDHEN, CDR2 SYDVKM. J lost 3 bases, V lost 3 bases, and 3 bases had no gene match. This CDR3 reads CASSFLAGGVYNEQFF. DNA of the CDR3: TGTGCCAGCAGTTTCCTAGCGGGAGGGGTCTACAATGAGCAGTTCTTC.

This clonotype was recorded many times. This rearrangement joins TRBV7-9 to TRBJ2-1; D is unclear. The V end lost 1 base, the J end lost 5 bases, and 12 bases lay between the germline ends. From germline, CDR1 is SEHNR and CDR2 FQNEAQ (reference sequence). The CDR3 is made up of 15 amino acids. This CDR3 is CASSLGQPGDNEQFF. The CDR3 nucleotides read TGTGCCAGCAGCTTAGGCCAGCCTGGGGACAATGAGCAGTTCTTC.

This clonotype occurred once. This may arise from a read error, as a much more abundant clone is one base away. In nucleotides, the CDR3 is TGTGCCAGCGGCGCGCAACCAGACTTCAATGAGCAGTTCTTC. It is translated as CASGAQPDFNEQFF. The chain links TRBV9 to TRBJ2-1; D not certain. The CDR3 length is 14 residues. CDR1 SGDLS and CDR2 YYNGEE come from the germline V gene. Deletions cut 7 bases from V and 6 bases from J, with 17 bases between.

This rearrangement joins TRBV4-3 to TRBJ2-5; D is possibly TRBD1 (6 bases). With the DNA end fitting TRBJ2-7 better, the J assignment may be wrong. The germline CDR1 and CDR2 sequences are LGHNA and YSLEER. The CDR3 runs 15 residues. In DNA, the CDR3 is TGCGCCAGCAGCCAAGGCAGGGGCGGGTTCTACGAGCAGTACTTC. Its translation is CASSQGRGGFYEQYF.

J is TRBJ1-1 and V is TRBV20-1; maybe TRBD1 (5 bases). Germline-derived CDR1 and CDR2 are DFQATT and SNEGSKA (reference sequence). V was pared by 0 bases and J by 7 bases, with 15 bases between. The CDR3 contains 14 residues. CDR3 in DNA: TGCAGTGCTAGAGATTCCGAGGGGATGGGTGAAGCTTTCTTT. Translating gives CSARDSEGMGEAFF.

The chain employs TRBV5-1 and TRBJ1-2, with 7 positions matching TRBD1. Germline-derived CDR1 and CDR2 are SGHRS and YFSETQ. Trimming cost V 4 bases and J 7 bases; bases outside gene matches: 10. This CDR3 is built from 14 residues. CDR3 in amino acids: CASSLRQGGPGYTF. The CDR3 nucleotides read TGCGCCAGCAGCCTCAGACAGGGAGGCCCTGGCTACACCTTC.

CDR3 in amino acids: CSARDGPKETQYF. The CDR3 bases are TGCAGTGCTAGAGATGGACCCAAGGAGACCCAGTACTTC. The chain combines TRBV20-1 with TRBJ2-5; D is unclear. The V gene lost 0 bases and the J gene lost 5 bases, with 10 bases spanning the gap. The length of the CDR3 is 13 residues. CDR1 and CDR2 (germline): DFQATT, SNEGSKA (reference sequence).

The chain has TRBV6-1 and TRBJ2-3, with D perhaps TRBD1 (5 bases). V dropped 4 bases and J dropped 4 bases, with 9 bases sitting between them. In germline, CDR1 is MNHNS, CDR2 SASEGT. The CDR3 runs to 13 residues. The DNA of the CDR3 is TGTGCCAGCAGTGCAGGGAAATCAGATACGCAGTATTTT. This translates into CASSAGKSDTQYF.

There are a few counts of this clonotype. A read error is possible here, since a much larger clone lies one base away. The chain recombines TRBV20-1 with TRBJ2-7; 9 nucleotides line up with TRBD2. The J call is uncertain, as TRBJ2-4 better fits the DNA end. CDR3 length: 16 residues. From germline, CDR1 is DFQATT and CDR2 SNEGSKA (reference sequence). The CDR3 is CSARVRGRAGGNIQYF. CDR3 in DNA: TGCAGTGCTAGAGTGCGGGGACGAGCGGGGGGAAACATTCAGTACTTC.

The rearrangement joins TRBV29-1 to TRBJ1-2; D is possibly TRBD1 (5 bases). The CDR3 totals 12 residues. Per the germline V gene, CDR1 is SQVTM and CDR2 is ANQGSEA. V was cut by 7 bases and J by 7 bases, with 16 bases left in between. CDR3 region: CSASGTDCGYTF. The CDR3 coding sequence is TGCAGCGCCTCCGGGACCGACTGTGGCTACACCTTC. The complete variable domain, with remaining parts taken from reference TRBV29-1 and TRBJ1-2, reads SAVISQKPSRDICQRGTSLTIQCQVDSQVTMMFWYRQQPGQSLTLIATANQGSEATYESGFVIDKFPISRPNLTFSTLTVSNMSPEDSSIYLCSASGTDCGYTFGSGTRLTVV.